The subject of this entry is one T cell receptor (beta chain). Its antigen is still unknown. No base quality information exists; no much larger clone differs at one position. Using the deep immunoSEQ assay, TCR CDR3 regions were amplified from genomic DNA by multiplex PCR. For each cell subset, the extracted genomic DNA was distributed evenly across all wells of several immunoSEQ 96-well plates, and each plate served as one replicate. Each replicate PCR for sorted subsets received about 210 ng genomic DNA, equal to tens of thousands of T cell genomes. The purified libraries were quantified using a Qubit 3.0 fluorometer, sized with a Bioanalyzer 2100, and then quantified again using the KAPA Library Quantification kit. Each immunoSEQ 96-well plate was sequenced on its own single-read 150-cycle Illumina NextSeq 550 flow cell. The study's processing was this. Because the immunoSEQ output included only junctional sequences and no quality scores, the filtering could not be the same as the filtering used for full-length reads. To assign V/J genes and CDR3, sequences were annotated using PyIR, a Python wrapper for IgBLAST v1.9, with IMGT germline references. Reads with weak V/J assignments (E-value above 1e-6), missing CDR3, stop codons, out-of-frame junctions, or ambiguous translated residues were removed. V3J clonotypes were defined by identical inferred V gene, J gene, and CDR3 amino acid sequence. To compute the percentage overlap between repertoires, the number of shared unique clonotypes was divided by the size of the smaller repertoire. RTK rarefaction, the Chao1 estimator, and Recon v2.1 estimates of unobserved clonotypes were used to assess repertoire richness. For all TCRbeta clonotypes obtained by the gDNA method from a handful of donors, generation probabilities were computed with OLGA. TCRdb carries this immuneACCESS record with in-frame sequences only. Its versions omit some clonotypes, under half of them owing to an unresolved V gene in the studies checked, with the rest unexplained. V and J calls and clone size are as listed in that table; D and trimming were resolved from the DNA. For this sample the table gives around 2.3 million clones, of which approximately 94% were detected only once. The ten largest account for over 0.1% of the sample.

This entry is derived from a study of shared clonotypes between healthy human individuals (dated by TCRdb to the early 2020s). About the full investigation: The cohort comprised two women and three men aged 18 to 49 years. For each donor, CD4 naive and CD4 memory were each given three plates, CD8 naive was given two plates, and CD8 memory was given one plate. Blood TCR repertoires of five healthy adults were deeply sequenced to estimate repertoire size and the extent of clonotype sharing between individuals. Libraries were prepared and TCR repertoires were sequenced by different laboratories using diverse techniques, in order to increase sequencing depth and limit assay-specific biases. Leukapheresis yielded between about 0.85 and 9 billion PBMCs per donor. Broader findings and caveats from the paper: The small number of donors limited the genetic and exposure-history diversity represented. Rarefaction of sorted-subset datasets indicated incomplete sequencing despite the large sequencing depth. Naive subsets generally had larger estimated clonotype richness than memory subsets. Pairwise subsampling led to the expectation that sequencing depth would affect the degree of clonotype sharing among donors. About 5% of naive CD4, 3% to 3.5% of naive CD8, 2.3% of memory CD4, and less than 0.45% of memory CD8 clonotypes were shared across several donors. Compared with non-shared clonotypes, clonotypes shared by all four sorted-subset donors had higher generation probabilities. Sampling was restricted to blood, and TCR repertoires in tissue are likely to differ from TCR repertoires in blood.

CDR1 is given as SGHTA and CDR2 as FQGNSA, both from the germline V gene. V was cut back by 5 bases and J by 0 bases, leaving a gap of 9 bases between them. The CDR3 sequence holds 14 residues, the cysteine and phenylalanine included. Only CDR3 DNA remains: 42 bases, in frame from the first base. The donors were healthy, HIV-negative adults who had no recently reported acute infections or vaccinations. All donors were Caucasian adults living in Nashville, Tennessee, USA. CD4+ T cells were enriched by magnetic negative selection; naive cells were then positively selected on CD45RA, and the negative fraction formed the memory subset. Blood was obtained by leukapheresis, after which PBMCs were separated by Ficoll-Histopaque density gradient centrifugation and cryopreserved in liquid nitrogen vapor phase. Analytical flow cytometry was used to check the purity and quantity of each magnetically sorted T cell population. Genomic DNA was isolated from every sorted fraction and measured by UV absorbance on a Nanodrop 2000c.

The chain joins TRBV7-2 to TRBJ2-3, with an unclear D gene assignment. This receptor was identified in a man in his late teens or twenties in good health. Input material: naive CD4+ T cells sorted from blood. The intended sense of this specimen's cell subset or site label: CD45RA+ positively selected. The sequenced DNA: TGTGCCAGCAGCACCCATGGAAGCACAGATACGCAGTATTTT. This gives the protein CASSTHGSTDTQYF.